This entry lists 21 T cell receptor beta chains sequenced from one sample in a study of cytomegalovirus exposure and HLA in healthy donors. PCR used 60 Vbeta primers and 13 Jbeta primers. Repertoires were generated with immunoSEQ multiplex PCR, while TCRdb's copy carries only in-frame clones and drops some. Here the sample spans approximately 70,000 clones, roughly 79% being singletons. The specimen sequenced was PBMCs. All receptors derive from a man aged 45-60 years in good health and CMV-seronegative.

The V and J genes are TRBV6-5 and TRBJ2-3; 7 nucleotides align to TRBD1. Germline trimming cut 7 bases from V and 9 bases from J; bases unmatched to any gene: 10. CDR1 and CDR2 (germline): MNHEY, SVGAGI. This CDR3 comprises 13 residues. The CDR3 here is CASTEPGQTTQYF. CDR3 nucleotides: TGTGCCAGCACCGAGCCGGGACAGACCACGCAGTATTTT.

The genes are TRBV10-3 and TRBJ2-5; D possibly corresponds to TRBD1 (6 bases). V lost 3 bases and J 5 bases, leaving 7 bases between the germline ends. This CDR3 is built from 12 residues. In germline, CDR1 is ENHRY, CDR2 SYGVKD. CDR3 amino acids: CAISDRGETQYF. The CDR3 bases are TGTGCCATCAGTGACAGGGGCGAGACCCAGTACTTC.

This chain links TRBV10-3 with TRBJ2-7; 8 bases align to TRBD2. The V gene end was trimmed by 7 bases and the J gene end by 1 base; junction bases not matched to a gene: 9. Germline V gene lookup returns CDR1 ENHRY and CDR2 SYGVKD. This CDR3 is built from 15 residues. The CDR3 bases are TGTGCCATCAAAAGCACGGGAGGGACTTCCTACGAGCAGTACTTC. It is translated as CAIKSTGGTSYEQYF.

The J gene is TRBJ1-5, the V gene TRBV5-6; TRBD1 matches 8 bases. V dropped 5 bases and J dropped 3; count of bases not matched to a gene: 7. The CDR3 is 15 residues long. The germline V gene encodes CDR1 SGHDT and CDR2 YYEEEE. This CDR3 is CASSLQGVNNQPQHF. Here the CDR3 DNA reads TGTGCCAGCAGTTTACAGGGGGTCAACAATCAGCCCCAGCATTTT.

The J gene is TRBJ2-3, the V gene TRBV2, with D unclear. The V gene's germline CDR1 is SNHLY and CDR2 FYNNEI. The CDR3 contains 11 residues. The V end was cut by 10 bases, the J end by 5 bases, with 10 bases between. The CDR3 is CATRVIDTQYF. In nucleotides, the CDR3 is TGTGCCACCCGAGTAATAGATACGCAGTATTTT.

This clone has only a few counts. V is TRBV9 and J is TRBJ2-3; 8 bases map to TRBD1. After removal of 3 bases from V and 3 bases from J, the junction contained 12 bases not matched to a gene. Germline V gene lookup returns CDR1 SGDLS and CDR2 YYNGEE. The CDR3 covers 17 residues. CDR3 sequence reads: CASSGRPGTGRTDTQYF. The CDR3 DNA follows: TGTGCCAGCAGCGGGAGGCCCGGGACAGGAAGGACAGATACGCAGTATTTT.

This sequence joins TRBV28 and TRBJ2-2, with a tentative D call TRBD1 (6 bases). Germline CDR1 MDHEN, CDR2 SYDVKM. V lost 6 bases, J lost 1 base, and 15 bases lay in between. The CDR3 consists of 16 residues. Here the CDR3 reads CASSRSQGRNTGELFF. CDR3 sequence (DNA): TGTGCCAGCAGCCGGTCCCAGGGGAGGAACACCGGGGAGCTGTTTTTT.

This chain connects TRBV2 to TRBJ2-5; 10 nucleotides match TRBD2. Germline-derived CDR1 and CDR2 are SNHLY and FYNNEI. This CDR3 spans 14 amino acids. Unmatched junction bases numbered 5, after V lost 8 bases and J lost 2 bases. This CDR3 is CASGLAGAQETQYF. The CDR3, as DNA: TGTGCCAGCGGGCTAGCGGGAGCTCAAGAGACCCAGTACTTC.

This clone was found once. The rearrangement joins TRBV18 to TRBJ1-2; D gene ambiguous. The CDR3 sequence is 14 residues long. The V gene's germline CDR1 is KGHSH and CDR2 LQKENI. Trimming stripped 1 base from V and 4 bases from J, with 10 bases between. This chain's CDR3 is CASSPQDTSYGYTF. The CDR3 DNA sequence: TGTGCCAGCTCACCACAGGATACTAGCTATGGCTACACCTTC.

V and J are TRBV19 and TRBJ1-1; unclear D gene. The CDR3 consists of 13 residues. Germline V gene data show CDR1 as LNHDA and CDR2 as SQIVND (reference sequence). V was shortened by 6 bases and J by 2 bases, with 10 bases between the two germline ends. The CDR3 sequence is CASSTTPNTEAFF. The CDR3 bases are TGTGCCAGTAGCACAACACCAAACACTGAAGCTTTCTTT. The full variable domain, with the rest looked up from reference TRBV19 and TRBJ1-1, is DGGITQSPKYLFRKEGQNVTLSCEQNLNHDAMYWYRQDPGQGLRLIYYSQIVNDFQKGDIAEGYSVSREKKESFPLTVTSAQKNPTAFYLCASSTTPNTEAFFGQGTRLTVV.

The chain's CDR3 is CAWSVSVGVEQYF. CDR3 DNA sequence: TGTGCCTGGAGTGTCTCGGTCGGGGTAGAGCAGTACTTC. This chain connects TRBV30 to TRBJ2-7; tentative D call: TRBD2 (5 bases). V was clipped by 0 bases and J by 7 bases, with 13 bases between them. The CDR3 runs to 13 residues. The germline V gene has CDR1 GTSNPN and CDR2 SVGIG (reference sequence).

The rearrangement links TRBV19 to TRBJ2-6; no firm D call. The CDR3 extends over 17 amino acids. V lost 2 bases and J 4 bases, leaving 15 bases between the germline ends. Germline V gene lookup returns CDR1 LNHDA and CDR2 SQIVND (reference sequence). In nucleotides, the CDR3 is TGTGCCAGTAGTATACCCCCCCCGCGTCCCGGGGCCAACGTCCTGACTTTC. Its protein product is CASSIPPPRPGANVLTF.

The gene calls are TRBV5-4 and TRBJ1-4; 12 nucleotides agree with TRBD1. Per the germline V gene, CDR1 is SGHNT and CDR2 is YYREEE (reference sequence). CDR3 length: 18 residues. Unmatched junction bases numbered 6, after V lost 0 bases and J lost 3 bases. The CDR3 sequence is CASSLGGTGGAANEKLFF. As DNA, the CDR3 is TGTGCCAGCAGCTTGGGAGGGACAGGGGGCGCGGCTAATGAAAAACTGTTTTTT.

The chain uses TRBV29-1 and TRBJ2-1, with 9 nucleotides matching TRBD2. J was trimmed by 0 bases and V by 7 bases; bases with no gene match: 16. This CDR3 has 18 residues. Germline lookup yields CDR1 SQVTM and CDR2 ANQGSEA. The CDR3 DNA reads TGCAGCGCATCCGGGACTAGCCGAAAATCCCTCTCCTACAATGAGCAGTTCTTC. Protein: CSASGTSRKSLSYNEQFF.

The chain couples TRBV6-6 to TRBJ1-5; no reliable D call. There are 14 residues in the CDR3. CDR1 and CDR2 (germline): MNHNY, SVGAGI (reference sequence). Deletions cut 2 bases from V and 7 bases from J, with 12 bases between. DNA for the CDR3: TGTGCCAGCAGTTACGTGTCCCAGGAACAGCCCCAGCATTTT. This gives the protein CASSYVSQEQPQHF.

This sequence joins TRBV21-1 and TRBJ2-3; the D segment call TRBD2 is taken from the table without a DNA check. TRBV21-1 corresponds to a pseudogene. CDR3 length: 18 amino acids. CDR3 in amino acids: CASSKRPLGGTSTDTQYF. For the CDR3, the DNA is TGTGCCAGCAGCAAACGGCCCTTGGGCGGGACTAGCACAGATACGCAGTATTTT.

A few counts support this clone. The CDR3 region has the DNA TGTGCCAGCAGCTCGCGACTAGGCGAGACCCAGTACTTC. It codes for CASSSRLGETQYF. The J gene is TRBJ2-5, the V gene TRBV11-2; a weak D match, TRBD2 (6 bases). The CDR3 has 13 amino acids. Germline CDR1 and CDR2: SGHAT and FQNNGV. Trimming removed 4 bases at V and 5 bases at J, with 11 bases between.

The chain has TRBV27 and TRBJ2-7; 8 bases align to TRBD2. The ends lost 2 bases at V and 4 bases at J; junction bases unmatched: 4. There are 14 residues in the CDR3. Germline values: CDR1 MNHEY, CDR2 SMNVEV (reference sequence). The CDR3 is CASSLSGSSYEQYF. The CDR3 coding sequence is TGTGCCAGCAGTTTAAGCGGGAGCTCGTACGAGCAGTACTTC.

The CDR3, as DNA: TGTGCCAGCAGCCGGGACAGGGGTTACAATGAGCAGTTCTTC. As protein: CASSRDRGYNEQFF. This chain joins TRBV2 and TRBJ2-1; TRBD1 aligns across 10 bases. The V segment lost 6 bases and the J segment 4 bases; nucleotides outside the gene matches: 3. The CDR3 is 14 amino acids. The V gene's germline CDR1 is SNHLY and CDR2 FYNNEI.

The chain employs TRBV10-3 and TRBJ1-2; no definite D call. Trimming cost V 7 bases and J 5 bases, with 11 bases left between them. Germline CDR1 is ENHRY and CDR2 is SYGVKD. The CDR3 runs to 12 residues. The CDR3, as DNA: TGTGCCATCAACGGCCAGGTTTATGGCTACACCTTC. Protein sequence: CAINGQVYGYTF.

The V gene is TRBV7-2, the J gene TRBJ2-7, with D maybe TRBD2 (6 bases). Germline V gene lookup returns CDR1 SGHTA and CDR2 FQGNSA. The CDR3 runs 14 residues. V was pared by 5 bases and J by 2 bases, with 13 bases between. The CDR3 sequence: CASSIGTFTYEQYF. DNA of the CDR3: TGTGCCAGCAGCATCGGGACTTTCACCTACGAGCAGTACTTC.